One sample yielded the 24 T cell receptor beta chains listed below, sequenced in a study of shared clonotypes between healthy human individuals. The method was immunoSEQ multiplex PCR; TCRdb's version includes in-frame clones alone and lacks a portion of them. This table has around 530,000 clones, around three quarters appearing once. Sequencing was performed on PBMCs. Receptor source: a woman aged 35 to 49 in good health. Some clones in this sample may be carry-over from other donors' samples.

The rearrangement links TRBV2 to TRBJ2-2; 8 positions agree with TRBD2. Trimming cost V 10 bases and J 3 bases; bases outside gene matches: 10. The CDR3 runs to 15 residues. The germline V gene has CDR1 SNHLY and CDR2 FYNNEI. CDR3 region: CAKGMGLEDTGELFF. In DNA, the CDR3 is TGTGCCAAAGGAATGGGACTAGAAGACACCGGGGAGCTGTTTTTT.

This clone came up once. The gene calls are TRBV6-5 and TRBJ2-3; TRBD2 agrees at 12 bases. The trim removed 6 bases at V and 4 bases at J, leaving 5 bases unmatched. The CDR3 runs to 15 residues. CDR1 MNHEY and CDR2 SVGAGI come from the germline V gene. CDR3 sequence (DNA): TGTGCCAGCAGCAGACTAGCGGGAGAGGCAGATACGCAGTATTTT. This encodes CASSRLAGEADTQYF.

The rearrangement uses TRBV13 and TRBJ1-3; D gene uncertain. This CDR3 spans 15 amino acids. CDR1 is PRHDT and CDR2 is FYEKMQ in the germline V gene (reference sequence). V lost 4 bases, J lost 0 bases, and 10 bases lay in between. The CDR3 region is CASSWGYHSGNTIYF. CDR3 nucleotide sequence: TGTGCCAGCAGCTGGGGATACCACTCTGGAAACACCATATATTTT.

This chain links TRBV29-1 with TRBJ2-1; 10 positions agree with TRBD1. The CDR3 extends over 15 amino acids. Germline trimming cut 6 bases from V and 5 bases from J; bases unmatched to any gene: 10. Germline values: CDR1 SQVTM, CDR2 ANQGSEA. CDR3 coding DNA: TGCAGCGTCCCCGTGACGGACAGGGGGGACAATGAGCAGTTCTTC. The encoded protein is CSVPVTDRGDNEQFF.

The chain uses TRBV5-1 and TRBJ2-7, with D perhaps TRBD1 (6 bases). V was cut by 5 bases and J by 0 bases, with 12 bases left in between. Germline V gives CDR1 SGHRS, CDR2 YFSETQ. The CDR3 has 14 amino acids. The CDR3 bases are TGCGCCAGCAGTCCAGACAGGAGCTCCTACGAGCAGTACTTC. Its translation: CASSPDRSSYEQYF.

The gene calls are TRBV7-2 and TRBJ2-5; 9 nucleotides align to TRBD2. The CDR3 has 17 residues. Germline loops: CDR1 SGHTA, CDR2 FQGNSA. Trimming cost V 2 bases and J 7 bases; bases outside gene matches: 14. The CDR3: CASSLRVAGVIGVTQYF. The CDR3 nucleotides read TGTGCCAGCAGCTTAAGAGTAGCGGGAGTGATAGGGGTGACCCAGTACTTC. Complete variable domain (other parts from reference TRBV7-2 and TRBJ2-5): GAGVSQSPSNKVTEKGKDVELRCDPISGHTALYWYRQSLGQGLEFLIYFQGNSAPDKSGLPSDRFSAERTGGSVSTLTIQRTQQEDSAVYLCASSLRVAGVIGVTQYFGPGTRLLVL.

Of note for this clone: A far larger clone is one base from this, pointing to a likely read error. The chain has TRBV30 and TRBJ1-5, with D perhaps matching TRBD1 (6 bases). Germline loops: CDR1 GTSNPN, CDR2 SVGIG (reference sequence). The CDR3 totals 13 residues. CDR3 in amino acids: CAWSTGQNQSQHF. The CDR3 nucleotides are TGTGCCTGGAGCACCGGACAGAATCAGTCCCAGCATTTT.

With respect to this clone: One end of the junction is discordant with germline, which a read error may explain. The chain has TRBV5-6 and TRBJ2-7; no firm D call. Looked up from germline, CDR1 is SGHDT and CDR2 is YYEEEE. The CDR3 length is 14 residues. This CDR3 is CASSYQQVPCEQYF. The CDR3 coding sequence is TGTGCCAGCAGCTATCAGCAGGTGCCCTGCGAGCAGTACTTT.

The chain has TRBV18 and TRBJ1-4; the D gene is possibly TRBD1 (5 bases). Looked up from germline, CDR1 is KGHSH and CDR2 is LQKENI. The CDR3 is 13 residues long. Trimming cost V 2 bases and J 8 bases, with 9 bases left between them. CDR3 protein: CASSPSWGEKLFF. In DNA form, the CDR3 reads TGTGCCAGCTCACCATCTTGGGGGGAAAAACTGTTTTTT.

The chain couples TRBV19 to TRBJ2-5; D is undetermined. V dropped 1 base and J dropped 1 base, with 10 bases sitting between them. This CDR3 contains 15 residues. Germline CDR1 LNHDA, CDR2 SQIVND (reference sequence). The CDR3 protein is CASSIGASAQETQYF. The DNA of the CDR3 is TGTGCCAGTAGTATAGGGGCCTCGGCCCAAGAGACCCAGTACTTC.

This clone was recorded a few times. The sample holds other DNA sequences that translate to the same CDR3. The rearrangement links TRBV28 to TRBJ2-3; D gene unclear. Germline CDR1 and CDR2: MDHEN and SYDVKM. Trimming pared 2 bases from V and 5 bases from J, leaving 2 bases between. CDR3 length equals 11 residues. CDR3 bases: TGTGCCAGCAGTTTACGAGATACGCAGTATTTT. Protein sequence: CASSLRDTQYF.

The chain uses TRBV9 and TRBJ2-3; no firm D call. Trimming cost V 0 bases and J 2 bases, with 13 bases left between them. The CDR3 spans 16 residues. Germline V gives CDR1 SGDLS, CDR2 YYNGEE. The CDR3 DNA reads TGTGCCAGCAGCGTAGGACTCGGTGTTACCACAGATACGCAGTATTTT. As protein: CASSVGLGVTTDTQYF.

To note about this clone: Possible read error: a much larger clone is one base away. The gene calls are TRBV11-2 and TRBJ2-3; D is uncertain. The length of the CDR3 is 12 residues. Per germline, CDR1 SGHAT and CDR2 FQNNGV. The CDR3 region is CVSSLGTDTQYF. CDR3 DNA sequence: TGTGTCAGCAGCTTAGGTACAGATACGCAGTATTTT.

The chain combines TRBV5-4 with TRBJ2-7, with D perhaps matching TRBD1 or TRBD2 (6 bases each). With 4 bases removed from V and 5 bases from J, the gap between germline ends came to 13 bases. Germline V gene data show CDR1 as SGHNT and CDR2 as YYREEE (reference sequence). The CDR3 contains 13 residues. The DNA for the CDR3 is TGTGCCAGCAGCGGGGGGCCAGGGGACGAGCAGTACTTC. As protein: CASSGGPGDEQYF.

J is TRBJ1-5 and V is TRBV5-6, with unresolved D. The CDR3 consists of 14 residues. Germline loops: CDR1 SGHDT, CDR2 YYEEEE. V lost 0 bases, J lost 1 base, and 5 bases lay in between. CDR3 sequence reads: CASSLVGSNQPQHF. CDR3 DNA sequence: TGTGCCAGCAGCTTGGTGGGAAGCAATCAGCCCCAGCATTTT.

The genes are TRBV28 and TRBJ2-7; D unresolved. Per germline, CDR1 MDHEN and CDR2 SYDVKM. V lost 3 bases and J lost 2, with 26 bases in between. The CDR3 sequence is 19 residues long. The CDR3 nucleotides read TGTGCCAGCAGTTTGCAATGGAGTGTGTTTGGGCGGCCAACCTACGAGCAGTACTTC. Translated: CASSLQWSVFGRPTYEQYF.

V usage is TRBV9 and J usage is TRBJ2-5; D gene uncertain. Germline-derived CDR1 and CDR2 are SGDLS and YYNGEE. Trimming stripped 3 bases from V and 0 bases from J, with 9 bases between. The CDR3 is made up of 14 amino acids. The CDR3 DNA follows: TGTGCCAGCAGCGCGGACGGATACCAAGAGACCCAGTACTTC. This codes for CASSADGYQETQYF. Looking up the rest from reference TRBV9 and TRBJ2-5 gives the full variable domain: DSGVTQTPKHLITATGQRVTLRCSPRSGDLSVYWYQQSLDQGLQFLIQYYNGEERAKGNILERFSAQQFPDLHSELNLSSLELGDSALYFCASSADGYQETQYFGPGTRLLVL.

This chain links TRBV19 with TRBJ2-5; 11 positions match TRBD2. Looked up from germline, CDR1 is LNHDA and CDR2 is SQIVND (reference sequence). The CDR3 has 15 amino acids. Trimming removed 5 bases from V and 0 bases from J; junction bases left unmatched: 2. The CDR3 DNA sequence: TGTGCCAGTAGTCGACTAGCGGGACACCAAGAGACCCAGTACTTC. It is translated as CASSRLAGHQETQYF.

The chain is built from TRBV6-6 and TRBJ2-1; unclear D gene. This CDR3 is 13 amino acids long. V was cut by 2 bases and J by 5 bases, with 7 bases left in between. The germline gives CDR1 MNHNY, CDR2 SVGAGI (reference sequence). CDR3 amino acids: CASSYGSNNEQFF. For the CDR3, the DNA is TGTGCCAGCAGTTACGGGTCAAACAATGAGCAGTTCTTC.

Details on this clone: Other nucleotide sequences from this sample produce the same CDR3. This chain connects TRBV30 to TRBJ1-5; possible D gene TRBD1, 5 bases. Germline CDR1 GTSNPN, CDR2 SVGIG (reference sequence). CDR3 size: 13 residues. The germline V and J ends were trimmed by 1 base and 1 base, with 5 bases remaining between them. The CDR3 DNA follows: TGTGCCTGGAGTGGGGGGAGCAATCAGCCCCAGCATTTT. As protein: CAWSGGSNQPQHF. Using reference TRBV30 and TRBJ1-5 for the parts outside the CDR3, the full variable domain is SQTIHQWPATLVQPVGSPLSLECTVEGTSNPNLYWYRQAAGRGLQLLFYSVGIGQISSEVPQNLSASRPQDRQFILSSKKLLLSDSGFYLCAWSGGSNQPQHFGDGTRLSIL.

The chain employs TRBV5-6 and TRBJ2-7, with D perhaps given as TRBD1 or TRBD2 (5 bases each). Trimming shortened V by 2 bases and J by 4 bases, and 13 bases separated the two germline ends. The CDR3 is 14 amino acids. Germline V gives CDR1 SGHDT, CDR2 YYEEEE. CDR3: CASSLGSWGYEQYF. DNA for the CDR3: TGTGCCAGCAGCTTAGGGAGTTGGGGGTACGAGCAGTACTTC.

This sequence joins TRBV6-1 and TRBJ2-7; D is possibly TRBD1 or TRBD2 (6 bases each). Trimming shortened V by 4 bases and J by 4 bases, and 17 bases separated the two germline ends. The germline gives CDR1 MNHNS, CDR2 SASEGT. CDR3 length equals 15 residues. CDR3 in amino acids: CASSVGGLAVYEQYF. For the CDR3, the DNA is TGTGCCAGCAGTGTAGGGGGGCTAGCCGTATACGAGCAGTACTTC.

Concerning this clone: The sample contains more than one DNA sequence encoding this CDR3. This chain connects TRBV7-8 to TRBJ2-7; 7 bases agree with TRBD2. CDR3 length equals 14 residues. J gave up 4 bases and V 0 bases, and 3 bases lay outside the gene matches. Per the germline V gene, CDR1 is SGHVS and CDR2 is FQNEAQ. The CDR3 bases are TGTGCCAGCAGCTTAGCGGGAGGGCCTTACGAGCAGTACTTC. This translates into CASSLAGGPYEQYF.

The gene calls are TRBV7-3 and TRBJ2-1, with TRBD2 matching 8 bases. Germline CDR1 and CDR2: SGHTA and FQGTGA. This CDR3 has 16 residues. V shed 4 bases and J 3 bases; nucleotides not matched to a gene: 8. CDR3 sequence (DNA): TGTGCCAGCAGCTCAATCGGGGGGGTGTACTACAATGAGCAGTTCTTC. As protein: CASSSIGGVYYNEQFF.